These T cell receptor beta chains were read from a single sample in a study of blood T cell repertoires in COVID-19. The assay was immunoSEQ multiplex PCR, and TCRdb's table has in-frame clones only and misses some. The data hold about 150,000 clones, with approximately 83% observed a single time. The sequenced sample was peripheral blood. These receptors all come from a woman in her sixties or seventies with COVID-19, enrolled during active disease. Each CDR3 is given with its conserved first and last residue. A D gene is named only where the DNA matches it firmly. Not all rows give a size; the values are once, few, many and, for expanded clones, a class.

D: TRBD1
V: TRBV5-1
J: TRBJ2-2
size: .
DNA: TGCGCCAGCAGCTCGGGACAGGGCTCCGGGGAGCTGTTTTTT
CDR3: CASSSGQGSGELFF

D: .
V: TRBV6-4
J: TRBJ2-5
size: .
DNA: TGTGCCAGCAGTGACTTACAGGAGTATGGTGAAGAGACCCAGTACTTC
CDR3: CASSDLQEYGEETQYF

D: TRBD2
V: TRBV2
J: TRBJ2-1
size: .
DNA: TGTGCCAGCAGTAGTTCGGCTAGCGGGGGGGACAATGAGCAGTTCTTC
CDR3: CASSSSASGGDNEQFF

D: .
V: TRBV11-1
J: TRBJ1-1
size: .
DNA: TGTGCCAGCAGCGCCACCCGGGTTTCGAACACTGAAGCTTTCTTT
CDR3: CASSATRVSNTEAFF

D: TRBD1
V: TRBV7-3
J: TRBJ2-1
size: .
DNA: TGTGCCAGCAGCTTATCGGCAGGGGGAAATGAGCAGTTCTTC
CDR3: CASSLSAGGNEQFF

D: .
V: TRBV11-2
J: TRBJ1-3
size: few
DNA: TGTGCCAGCAGCTTCACATCACAAGGAAACACCATATATTTT
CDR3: CASSFTSQGNTIYF

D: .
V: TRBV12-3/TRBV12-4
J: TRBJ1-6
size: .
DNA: TGTGCCAGCAGCTCGGATGCGCGGGCCCTCCACTTT
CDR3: CASSSDARALHF

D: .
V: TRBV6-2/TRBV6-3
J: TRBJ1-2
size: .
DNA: TGTGCCAGCAGTGCCGGCGGCAGGGTTCTTCATGGCTACACCTTC
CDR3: CASSAGGRVLHGYTF

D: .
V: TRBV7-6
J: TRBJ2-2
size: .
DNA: TGTGCCAGCAGCTTAGGGGGGACTTACACCGGGGAGCTGTTTTTT
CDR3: CASSLGGTYTGELFF

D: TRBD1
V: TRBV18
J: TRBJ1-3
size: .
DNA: TGTGCCAGCTCACCAAGACAGGGCAGGAGCTCTGGAAACACCATATATTTT
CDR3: CASSPRQGRSSGNTIYF

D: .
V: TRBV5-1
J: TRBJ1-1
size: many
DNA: TGCGCCAGCAGCCTATCACAGGGCCCGGGGACTGAAGCTTTCTTT
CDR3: CASSLSQGPGTEAFF

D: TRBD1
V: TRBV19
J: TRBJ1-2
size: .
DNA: TGTGCCAGTAGTACCCGACAGGGGATTTTATATGGCTACACCTTC
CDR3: CASSTRQGILYGYTF

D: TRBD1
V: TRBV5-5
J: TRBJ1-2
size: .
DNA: TGTGCCAGCAGCTTGGGACAGGGGGCTTATGGCTACACCTTC
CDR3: CASSLGQGAYGYTF

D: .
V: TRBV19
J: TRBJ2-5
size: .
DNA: TGTGCCAGTAGTATATCTGGGCTTGTGGGAGAGACCCAGTACTTC
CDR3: CASSISGLVGETQYF

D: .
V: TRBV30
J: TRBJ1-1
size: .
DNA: TGTGCCTGGAATCGAGAGAACACTGAAGCTTTCTTT
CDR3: CAWNRENTEAFF

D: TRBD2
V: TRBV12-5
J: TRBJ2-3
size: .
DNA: TGTGCTAGTGGTTTGGGACTAGCGGGGGGGACAGATACGCAGTATTTT
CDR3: CASGLGLAGGTDTQYF

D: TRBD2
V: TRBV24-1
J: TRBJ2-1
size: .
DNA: TGTGCCACCAGTGATTTCGGGGGGAGCTCCTACAATGAGCAGTTCTTC
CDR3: CATSDFGGSSYNEQFF

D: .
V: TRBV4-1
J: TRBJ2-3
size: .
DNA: TGCGCCAGCAGCCCGGGGACAGATACGCAGTATTTT
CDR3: CASSPGTDTQYF

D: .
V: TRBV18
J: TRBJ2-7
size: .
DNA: TGTGCCAGCTCACCACCGAGTCTGCCTATGCAGTACTTC
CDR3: CASSPPSLPMQYF

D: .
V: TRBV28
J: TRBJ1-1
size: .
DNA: TGTGCCAGCACCTTCACGGGTCGAGCTTTCTTT
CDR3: CASTFTGRAFF

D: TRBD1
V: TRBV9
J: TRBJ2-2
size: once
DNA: TGTGCCAGCAGCCGGACAGGTGGAACCGGGGAGCTGTTTTTT
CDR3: CASSRTGGTGELFF

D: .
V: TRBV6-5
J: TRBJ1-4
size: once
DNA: TGTGCCAGCAGTTATAATCTGCGCGAAAAACTGTTTTTT
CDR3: CASSYNLREKLFF

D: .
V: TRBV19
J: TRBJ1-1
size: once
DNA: TGTGCCAGTAGTATAATTGGGCAGGGGCTAACTGAAGCTTTCTTT
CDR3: CASSIIGQGLTEAFF

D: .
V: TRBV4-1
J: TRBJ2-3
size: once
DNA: TGCGCCAGCAGCCAGCCCCCGGCGGGGACAGATACGCAGTATTTT
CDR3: CASSQPPAGTDTQYF

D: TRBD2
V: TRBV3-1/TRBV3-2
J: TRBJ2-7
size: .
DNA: TGTGCCAGCAGCCAAGCTAGCGGGGGGTACGAGCAGTACTTC
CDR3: CASSQASGGYEQYF

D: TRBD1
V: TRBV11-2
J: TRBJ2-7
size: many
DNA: TGTGCCAGCAGTGGGGTGACAGGGCGAACCTACGAGCAGTACTTC
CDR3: CASSGVTGRTYEQYF

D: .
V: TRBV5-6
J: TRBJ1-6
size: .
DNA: TGTGCCAGCAGCTTGTGGGCAGCTAATTCACCCCTCCACTTT
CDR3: CASSLWAANSPLHF

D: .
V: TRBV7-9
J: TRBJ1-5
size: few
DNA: TGTGCCAGCAGCTTGGGGGGTGCGGGAGGTCAGCCCCAGCATTTT
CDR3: CASSLGGAGGQPQHF

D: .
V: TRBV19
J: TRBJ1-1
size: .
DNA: TGTGCCAGTAGTATTGGTGCGATGAACACTGAAGCTTTCTTT
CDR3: CASSIGAMNTEAFF

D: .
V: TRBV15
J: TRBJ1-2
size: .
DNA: TGTGCCACCAGCGCTCAGGAGGCCAATGGCTACACCTTC
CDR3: CATSAQEANGYTF

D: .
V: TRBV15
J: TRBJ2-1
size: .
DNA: TGTGCCACCAGCAGAGATAGGTCGGGGGGCCGTATTTTCTTC
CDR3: CATSRDRSGGRIFF

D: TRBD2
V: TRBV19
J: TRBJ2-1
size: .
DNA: TGTGCCAGTAGACATCCCACCGGGACTAGCGGGGGTCTTTACAATGAGCAGTTCTTC
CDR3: CASRHPTGTSGGLYNEQFF

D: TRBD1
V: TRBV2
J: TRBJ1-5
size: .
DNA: TGTGCCAGCGCGACAGGGGGCAATCAGCCCCAGCATTTT
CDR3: CASATGGNQPQHF

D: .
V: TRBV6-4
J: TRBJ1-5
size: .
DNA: TGTGCCAGCAGTGACTCAGGGGATGGCAATCAGCCCCAGCATTTT
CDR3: CASSDSGDGNQPQHF

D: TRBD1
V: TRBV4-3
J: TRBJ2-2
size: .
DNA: TGCGCCAGCAGCCAAGGGACAGGGAGATTTGCCACCGGGGAGCTGTTTTTT
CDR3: CASSQGTGRFATGELFF

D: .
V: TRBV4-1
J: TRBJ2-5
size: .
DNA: TGCGCCAGCAGCCAACAGCCAGGGTCAGAGACCCAGTACTTC
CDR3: CASSQQPGSETQYF

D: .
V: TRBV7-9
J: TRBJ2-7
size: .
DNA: TGTGCCAGCAGCTTGGACTACAACGAGCAGTACTTC
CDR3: CASSLDYNEQYF

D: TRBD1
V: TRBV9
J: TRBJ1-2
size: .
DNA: TGTGCCAGCAGCCCCGGGGACAGGCTCGACTATGGCTACACCTTC
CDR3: CASSPGDRLDYGYTF

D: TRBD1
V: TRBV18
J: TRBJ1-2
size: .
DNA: TGTGCCAGCTCACCGGGACAGGCGAGGGGTGGCTACACCTTC
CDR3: CASSPGQARGGYTF

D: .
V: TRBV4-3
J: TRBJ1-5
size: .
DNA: TGCGCCAGCAGCCATGAAATTACAGGATATAGCAATCAGCCCCAGCATTTT
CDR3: CASSHEITGYSNQPQHF

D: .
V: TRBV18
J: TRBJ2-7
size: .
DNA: TGTGCCAGCTCAACGAGCTCCTACGAGCAGTACTTC
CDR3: CASSTSSYEQYF

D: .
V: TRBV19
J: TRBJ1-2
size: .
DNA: TGTGCCAGTAAAGGGGTAGAGATTAACTATGGCTACACCTTC
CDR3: CASKGVEINYGYTF

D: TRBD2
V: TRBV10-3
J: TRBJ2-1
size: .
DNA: TGTGCCATCAGCCCATCCGAAGAGCGGGGACTATACAATGAGCAGTTCTTC
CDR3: CAISPSEERGLYNEQFF

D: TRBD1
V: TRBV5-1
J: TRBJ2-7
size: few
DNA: TGCGCCAGCAGCTCAGGACAGGGGGCGACGCCTTCCTTC
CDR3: CASSSGQGATPSF

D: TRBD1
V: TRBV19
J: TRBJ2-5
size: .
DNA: TGTGCCAGTAGTACAGCCAGGGGGAGTAGGCTCCAGTACTTC
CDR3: CASSTARGSRLQYF

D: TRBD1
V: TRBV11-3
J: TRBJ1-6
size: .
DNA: TGTGCCAGCAGCCGGACAGGAGGGAGATCACCCCTCCACTTT
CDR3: CASSRTGGRSPLHF

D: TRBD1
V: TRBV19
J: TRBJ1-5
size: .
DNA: TGTGCCAGTAGAACTGACAGGGGGCTATGGCAGCCCCAGCATTTT
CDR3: CASRTDRGLWQPQHF

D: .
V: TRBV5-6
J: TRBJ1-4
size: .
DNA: TGTGCCAGCAGCAATCGACAGATAAATGAAAAACTGTTTTTT
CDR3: CASSNRQINEKLFF

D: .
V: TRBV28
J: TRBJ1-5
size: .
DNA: TGTGCCAGCAGGGACAGCTATCAGCCCCAGCATTTT
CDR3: CASRDSYQPQHF

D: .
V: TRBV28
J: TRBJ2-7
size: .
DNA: TGTGCCAGCAGTCGACTGGTAACACGGGAGCAGTACTTC
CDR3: CASSRLVTREQYF

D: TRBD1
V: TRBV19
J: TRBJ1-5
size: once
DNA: TGTGCCAGTACCCAGGGGGGCGGCAATCAGCCCCAGCATTTT
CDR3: CASTQGGGNQPQHF

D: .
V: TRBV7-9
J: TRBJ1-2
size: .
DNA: TGTGCCAGCAGCCAGACAGTCTTCGGCTACACCTTC
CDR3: CASSQTVFGYTF

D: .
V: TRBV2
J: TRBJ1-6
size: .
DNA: TGTGCCAGCAGGGCCCGGGACACAGGATACTCACCCCTCCACTTT
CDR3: CASRARDTGYSPLHF

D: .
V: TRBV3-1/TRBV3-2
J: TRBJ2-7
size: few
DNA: TGTGCCAGTTTAGAGCAGTACTTC
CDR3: CASLEQYF